This entry concerns a single TCR beta chain. The data originate from a study of cytomegalovirus exposure and HLA in healthy donors. Profiled with immunoSEQ multiplex PCR; TCRdb holds only in-frame clones, not every one. The sample yields tens of thousands of clones, around 94% seen once. The origin of this receptor is a man aged 18 to 29 in good health and CMV-seropositive. The specimen was PBMCs.

This chain's CDR3 is CASSNPVRGFSGNTIYF. In DNA, the CDR3 is TGTGCCAGCAGTAACCCCGTAAGGGGGTTCTCTGGAAACACCATATATTTT. The chain has TRBV2 and TRBJ1-3, with D perhaps matching TRBD1 (6 bases). V dropped 5 bases and J dropped 0 bases, with 17 bases sitting between them. There are 17 residues in the CDR3. The germline V gene encodes CDR1 SNHLY and CDR2 FYNNEI. Combining the CDR3 with reference TRBV2 and TRBJ1-3 gives the whole variable domain EPEVTQTPSHQVTQMGQEVILRCVPISNHLYFYWYRQILGQKVEFLVSFYNNEISEKSEIFDDQFSVERPDGSNFTLKIRSTKLEDSAMYFCASSNPVRGFSGNTIYFGEGSWLTVV.